This TCR beta chain came from a study of monozygotic twins with inflammatory bowel disease. This CDR3 comprises 14 residues. CDR1 SGHTA and CDR2 FQGNSA come from the germline V gene. From its re-call of the 5' RACE reads, TCRdb lists each CDR3 protein once, without DNA. Here the sample table reports over 350,000 distinct CDR3 sequences. The receptor was derived from a human donor with ulcerative colitis or Crohn's disease, or a healthy co-twin of an affected twin (not recorded which). Sequencing was carried out using blood. This chain joins TRBV7-2 and TRBJ2-1; TCRdb's D call, TRBD2, is unchecked because there is no DNA. CDR3 sequence: CASSFELADNEQFF.